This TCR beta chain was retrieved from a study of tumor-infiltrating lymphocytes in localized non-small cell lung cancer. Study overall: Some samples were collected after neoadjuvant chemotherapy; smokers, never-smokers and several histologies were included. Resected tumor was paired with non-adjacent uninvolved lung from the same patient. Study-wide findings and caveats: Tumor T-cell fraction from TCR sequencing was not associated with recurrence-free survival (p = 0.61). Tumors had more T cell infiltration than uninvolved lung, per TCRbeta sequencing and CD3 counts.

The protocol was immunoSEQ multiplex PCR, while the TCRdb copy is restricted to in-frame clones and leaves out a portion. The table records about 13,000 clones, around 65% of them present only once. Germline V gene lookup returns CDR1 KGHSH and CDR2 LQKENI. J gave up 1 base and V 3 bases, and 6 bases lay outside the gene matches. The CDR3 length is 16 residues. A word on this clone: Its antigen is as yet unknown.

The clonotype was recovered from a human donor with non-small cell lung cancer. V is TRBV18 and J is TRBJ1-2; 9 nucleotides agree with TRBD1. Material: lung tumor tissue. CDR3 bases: TGTGCCAGCTCACCTTCCGGGACAGGGAGTAACTATGGCTACACCTTC. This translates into CASSPSGTGSNYGYTF.